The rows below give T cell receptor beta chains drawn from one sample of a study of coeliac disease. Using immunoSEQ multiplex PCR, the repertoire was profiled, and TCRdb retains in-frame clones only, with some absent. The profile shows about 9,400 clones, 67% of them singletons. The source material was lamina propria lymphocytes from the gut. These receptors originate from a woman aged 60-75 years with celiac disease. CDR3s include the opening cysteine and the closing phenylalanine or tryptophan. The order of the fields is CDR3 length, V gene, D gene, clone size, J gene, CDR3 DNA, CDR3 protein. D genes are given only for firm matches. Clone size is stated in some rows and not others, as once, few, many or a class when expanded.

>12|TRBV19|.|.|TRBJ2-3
TGTGCCAGTAGTATGATGCAGGGCCCCGAGTATTTT
CASSMMQGPEYF
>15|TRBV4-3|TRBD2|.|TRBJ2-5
TGCGCCAGCAGCCGAGAGCGGGGGGGCCCTGAGACCCAGTACTTC
CASSRERGGPETQYF
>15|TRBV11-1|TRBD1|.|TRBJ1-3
TGTGCCAGCAGCCGCGACAGGGGCTCTGGAAACACCATATATTTT
CASSRDRGSGNTIYF
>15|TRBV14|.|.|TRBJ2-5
TGTGCCAGCAGCCAAGGGCCGACAGGCCAAGAGACCCAGTACTTC
CASSQGPTGQETQYF
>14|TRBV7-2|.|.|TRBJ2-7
TGTGCCAGCAGCTTAGAGTCAGGGCCCCACGAGCAGTACTTC
CASSLESGPHEQYF
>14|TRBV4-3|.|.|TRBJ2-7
TGCGCCAGCAGCCAAGACTGGGCGGGGAACGAGCAGTACTTC
CASSQDWAGNEQYF
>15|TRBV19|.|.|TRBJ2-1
TGTGCCAGTCGGGGGCTCGCGGGAGAGGCGAATGAGCAGTTCTTC
CASRGLAGEANEQFF
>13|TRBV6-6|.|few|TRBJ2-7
TGTGCCAGCAGACACCCAGGGGGGCCCGAGCAGTACTTC
CASRHPGGPEQYF
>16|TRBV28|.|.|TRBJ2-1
TGTGCCAGCAGTTTAGGCACCGGGGGTGATGACAATGAGCAGTTCTTC
CASSLGTGGDDNEQFF
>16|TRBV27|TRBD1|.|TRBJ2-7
TGTGCCAGCAGTCCGCTAATGGGACAGGTTTACTCCGAGCAGTACTTC
CASSPLMGQVYSEQYF
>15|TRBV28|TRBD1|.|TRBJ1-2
TGTGCCAGCAGTCCCTCGGGGACAGAAAACTATGGCTACACCTTC
CASSPSGTENYGYTF
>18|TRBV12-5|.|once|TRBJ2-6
TGTGCTAGTGGTACCGCACATGCAGGACAAAGTCGGGCCAACGTCCTGACTTTC
CASGTAHAGQSRANVLTF
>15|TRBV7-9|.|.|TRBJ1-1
TGTGCCAGCAGCTTAGGTTGGGGCCCGAACACTGAAGCTTTCTTT
CASSLGWGPNTEAFF
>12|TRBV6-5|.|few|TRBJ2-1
TGTGCCAGCAGAGGCCTGGGCGATGAGCAGTTCTTC
CASRGLGDEQFF
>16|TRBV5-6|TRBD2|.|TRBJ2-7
TGTGCCAGCAGCTTTGGGACTAGCGGGAGTGGTTACGAGCAGTACTTC
CASSFGTSGSGYEQYF
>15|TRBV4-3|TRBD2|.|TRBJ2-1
TGCGCCAGCAGCCAAGGCCAAGCGGGGGCGGGTGAGCAGTTCTTC
CASSQGQAGAGEQFF
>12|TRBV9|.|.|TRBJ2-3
TGTGCCAGCAGCCAGTACGCAGATACGCAGTATTTT
CASSQYADTQYF
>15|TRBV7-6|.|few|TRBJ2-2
TGTGCCAGCAGCTTACGACAGGCGGGCACCGGGGAGCTGTTTTTT
CASSLRQAGTGELFF
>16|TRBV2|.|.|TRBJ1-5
TGTGCCAGCAGTGAAGCGTACGGGGGGTTTGGTCAGCCCCAGCATTTT
CASSEAYGGFGQPQHF
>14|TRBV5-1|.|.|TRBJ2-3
TGCGCCAGCAGCCTCGCGGAGAGCACAGATACGCAGTATTTT
CASSLAESTDTQYF
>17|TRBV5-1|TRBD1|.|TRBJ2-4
TGCGCCAGCAGCTTGGAACCCAGGGGGAAAGCCAAAAACATTCAGTACTTC
CASSLEPRGKAKNIQYF
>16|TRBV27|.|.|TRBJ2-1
TGTGCCAGCACGAACCCCGCGGGGATTCGTGTCGATGAGCAGTTCTTC
CASTNPAGIRVDEQFF
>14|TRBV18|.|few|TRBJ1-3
TGTGCCAGCTCACCACAAACAACTGGAAACACCATATATTTT
CASSPQTTGNTIYF
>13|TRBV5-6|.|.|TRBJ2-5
TGTGCCAGCAGCTTGGACGCGGCAGAGACCCAGTACTTC
CASSLDAAETQYF
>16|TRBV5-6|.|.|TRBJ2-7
TGTGCCAGCAGCAATCCAGGACAGAAGTTTTCCTACGAGCAGTACTTC
CASSNPGQKFSYEQYF
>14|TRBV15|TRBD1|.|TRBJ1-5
TGTGCCACCAGCGGACAGGGGAGCTATCAGCCCCAGCATTTT
CATSGQGSYQPQHF
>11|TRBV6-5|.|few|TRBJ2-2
TGTGCCAGTAGTGGGCCCGGGGAGCTGTTTTTT
CASSGPGELFF
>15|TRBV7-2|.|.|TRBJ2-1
TGTGCCAGCAGCTTAATCGAGGGGGGGTACAATGAGCAGTTCTTC
CASSLIEGGYNEQFF
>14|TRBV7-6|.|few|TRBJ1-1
TGTGCCAGCAGCCCCCTCAGGGTTCGCACTGAAGCTTTCTTT
CASSPLRVRTEAFF
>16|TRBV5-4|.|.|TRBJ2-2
TGTGCCAGCAGACCCGGACAGAAGACCCACACCGGGGAGCTGTTTTTT
CASRPGQKTHTGELFF
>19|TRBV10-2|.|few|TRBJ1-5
TGCGCCAGCGCTCCCGTCAACAGGGCTCTCTATAGCGGCAATCAGCCCCAGCATTTT
CASAPVNRALYSGNQPQHF
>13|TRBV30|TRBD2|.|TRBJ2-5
TGTGCCTGGAGGACAGCGGGAGGTGAGACCCAGTACTTC
CAWRTAGGETQYF
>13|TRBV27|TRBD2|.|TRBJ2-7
TGTGCCAGCAGACTAGCGGGAGAACGCGAGCAGTACTTC
CASRLAGEREQYF
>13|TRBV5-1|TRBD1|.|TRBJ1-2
TGCGCCAGCAATACAGGGGGCTTAGATGGCTACACCTTC
CASNTGGLDGYTF
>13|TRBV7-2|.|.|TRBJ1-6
TGTGCCAGCACCCGCTTGAGGTCGTCACCCCTCCACTTT
CASTRLRSSPLHF
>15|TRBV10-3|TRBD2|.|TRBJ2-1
TGTGCCATCAGTGAGTCGCGGGAGACGTACAATGAGCAGTTCTTC
CAISESRETYNEQFF
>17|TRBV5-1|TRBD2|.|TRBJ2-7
TGCGCCAGCCATGACTGGAGTGCTAGCGGGGCCTCCTACGAGCAGTACTTC
CASHDWSASGASYEQYF
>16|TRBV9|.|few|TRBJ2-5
TGTGCCAGCAGCGTAGCTTCCGGCAGGGGAATAGAGACCCAGTACTTC
CASSVASGRGIETQYF
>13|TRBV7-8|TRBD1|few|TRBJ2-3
TGTGCCAGTCACAGGGGGTTCACAGATACGCAGTATTTT
CASHRGFTDTQYF
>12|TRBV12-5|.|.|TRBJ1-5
TGTGCTAGTGGTTTGGACAGCCAGCCCCAGCATTTT
CASGLDSQPQHF
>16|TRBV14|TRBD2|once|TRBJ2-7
TGTGCCAGCAGCCAAGCTGGCCTAGCGGGAGGAAACGAGCAGTACTTC
CASSQAGLAGGNEQYF
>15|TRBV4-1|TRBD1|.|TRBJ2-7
TGCGCCAGCAGCCATGGGACAGATTACTCCTACGAGCAGTACTTC
CASSHGTDYSYEQYF
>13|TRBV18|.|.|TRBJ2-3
TGTGCCAGCTCCAAACTCACGACAGATACGCAGTATTTT
CASSKLTTDTQYF
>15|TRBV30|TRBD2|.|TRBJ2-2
TGTGCCTGGAGGGAAGCGGGAGCGGACACCGGGGAGCTGTTTTTT
CAWREAGADTGELFF
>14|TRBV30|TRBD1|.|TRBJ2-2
TGTGCCTGGAGTGTCACAGGGGGCACCGGGGAGCTGTTTTTT
CAWSVTGGTGELFF
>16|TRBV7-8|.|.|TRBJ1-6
TGTGCCAGCAGCGGAAGGGCAGGAGGCACCAATTCACCCCTCCACTTT
CASSGRAGGTNSPLHF
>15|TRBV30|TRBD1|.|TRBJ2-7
TGTGCCTGGAGTCGAACCGGGACAGGGGGCCGCGAGCAGTACTTC
CAWSRTGTGGREQYF
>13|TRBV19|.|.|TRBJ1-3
TGTGCCAGTAGCAGGGCTCCTGGAAACACCATATATTTT
CASSRAPGNTIYF
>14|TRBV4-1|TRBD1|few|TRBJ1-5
TGCGCCAGCAGCCTGGAACAGGGGGACCAGCCCCAGCATTTT
CASSLEQGDQPQHF
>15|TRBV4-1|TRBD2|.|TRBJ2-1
TGCGCCAGCAGCCACCGGGGACTACAATATCCCGAGCAGTTCTTC
CASSHRGLQYPEQFF
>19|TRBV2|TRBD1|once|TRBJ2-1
TGTGCCAGCACCGGGGTTAGCCGGGACAGGGGGCGCGGGAACAATGAGCAGTTCTTC
CASTGVSRDRGRGNNEQFF
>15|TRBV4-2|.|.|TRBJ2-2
TGTGCCAGCAGCCACCAGCGGAGGAACACCGGGGAGCTGTTTTTT
CASSHQRRNTGELFF
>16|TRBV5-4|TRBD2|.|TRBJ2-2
TGTGCCAGCAGCTCCCCGAGCGGGAGGGCAAACGGGGAGCTGTTTTTT
CASSSPSGRANGELFF
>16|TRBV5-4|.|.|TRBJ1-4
TGTGCCAGCAGCTTGTTGCAGGGCGGAACTAATGAAAAACTGTTTTTT
CASSLLQGGTNEKLFF
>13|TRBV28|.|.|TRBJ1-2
TGTGCCAGCAGTAACCAGGGAAGGTTCGGCTACACCTTC
CASSNQGRFGYTF